Listed below are T cell receptor beta chains from one sample, sequenced in a study of T cell responses to AZD1222 COVID-19 vaccine. TCRdb keeps only in-frame clones here, not all; method: immunoSEQ multiplex PCR. The profile shows roughly 120,000 clones, approximately 85% of them singletons. Sequenced here: peripheral blood, sampled on day 0 of AZD1222 vaccination. The source is an adult in good health. The CDR3 runs from the conserved cysteine through the conserved F or W. Fields, in order: D gene, clone size, J gene, V gene, CDR3 protein, CDR3 DNA. A D gene is named only where the DNA matches it firmly. Rows give clone size only sometimes, using once, few, many, or a class for an expanded clone.

D gene: .
clone size: .
J gene: TRBJ2-5
V gene: TRBV28
CDR3 protein: CASSFGQIQETQYF
CDR3 DNA: TGTGCCAGCAGTTTCGGGCAGATACAAGAGACCCAGTACTTC

D gene: .
clone size: .
J gene: TRBJ2-5
V gene: TRBV5-1
CDR3 protein: CASSPGGTYQETQYF
CDR3 DNA: TGCGCCAGCAGCCCAGGAGGGACTTACCAAGAGACCCAGTACTTC

D gene: .
clone size: .
J gene: TRBJ1-2
V gene: TRBV14
CDR3 protein: CASSQDPGSQAYGYTF
CDR3 DNA: TGTGCCAGCAGCCAAGATCCGGGGTCGCAGGCTTATGGCTACACCTTC

D gene: .
clone size: .
J gene: TRBJ1-4
V gene: TRBV28
CDR3 protein: CASSLSGPNEKLFF
CDR3 DNA: TGTGCCAGCAGTTTGTCGGGCCCTAATGAAAAACTGTTTTTT

D gene: .
clone size: once
J gene: TRBJ1-1
V gene: TRBV28
CDR3 protein: CAITDRVSTEAFF
CDR3 DNA: TGTGCCATCACGGACCGGGTGAGCACTGAAGCTTTCTTT

D gene: .
clone size: .
J gene: TRBJ2-1
V gene: TRBV12-3/TRBV12-4
CDR3 protein: CASSLSNEQFF
CDR3 DNA: TGTGCCAGCAGTTTAAGCAATGAGCAGTTCTTC

D gene: .
clone size: .
J gene: TRBJ1-3
V gene: TRBV5-6
CDR3 protein: CASSLGVRFSGNTIYF
CDR3 DNA: TGTGCCAGCAGCTTGGGGGTCAGATTCTCTGGAAACACCATATATTTT

D gene: TRBD1
clone size: .
J gene: TRBJ2-3
V gene: TRBV11-2
CDR3 protein: CASSLGTGVTDTQYF
CDR3 DNA: TGTGCCAGCAGCTTAGGGACAGGGGTTACAGATACGCAGTATTTT

D gene: .
clone size: .
J gene: TRBJ2-7
V gene: TRBV18
CDR3 protein: CASSERQDSYEQYF
CDR3 DNA: TGTGCCAGCTCCGAGCGACAGGACTCCTACGAGCAGTACTTC

D gene: .
clone size: .
J gene: TRBJ2-1
V gene: TRBV30
CDR3 protein: CAWIRTGQNGQFF
CDR3 DNA: TGTGCCTGGATCCGGACTGGGCAGAATGGACAGTTCTTC

D gene: .
clone size: .
J gene: TRBJ2-3
V gene: TRBV7-3
CDR3 protein: CASSSTRGDTQYF
CDR3 DNA: TGTGCCAGCAGTTCTACCCGGGGCGATACGCAGTATTTT

D gene: .
clone size: once
J gene: TRBJ1-6
V gene: TRBV6-1
CDR3 protein: CASSDRAGSLHF
CDR3 DNA: TGTGCCAGCAGTGACAGGGCCGGATCCCTCCACTTT

D gene: .
clone size: .
J gene: TRBJ1-1
V gene: TRBV7-9
CDR3 protein: CASSLEDIRVTEAFF
CDR3 DNA: TGTGCCAGCAGCTTAGAAGATATCAGGGTCACTGAAGCTTTCTTT

D gene: .
clone size: .
J gene: TRBJ1-1
V gene: TRBV30
CDR3 protein: CAHTRGANTEAFF
CDR3 DNA: TGTGCCCACACGAGGGGGGCGAACACTGAAGCTTTCTTT

D gene: .
clone size: once
J gene: TRBJ1-1
V gene: TRBV30
CDR3 protein: CAWNRGGGRGNTEAFF
CDR3 DNA: TGTGCCTGGAACCGCGGAGGGGGGAGAGGGAACACTGAAGCTTTCTTT

D gene: .
clone size: .
J gene: TRBJ1-2
V gene: TRBV12-3/TRBV12-4
CDR3 protein: CASSVSILHF
CDR3 DNA: TGTGCCAGCAGTGTTTCCATCTTACACTTC